This entry features one T cell receptor (beta chain) sequence. The source of the sample is a study of blood T cell repertoires in COVID-19. The overall study: From the United States, Italy and Spain came samples of acute and convalescent COVID-19. Nucleic acid was either cDNA or gDNA, and it came from T cells, B-cell-depleted T cells, or PBMCs.

CDR3 length: 13 residues. CDR1 is SGHNT and CDR2 is YYREEE in the germline V gene (reference sequence). Trimming removed 3 bases at V and 1 base at J, with 7 bases between. Authors' processing steps: Estimates of nucleated cell counts were drawn from the amplification of reference gene primers. Clones were sequenced by immunoSEQ multiplex PCR, and TCRdb holds only the in-frame ones, with some missing. V, J and clone size are taken as reported in that table, and D and trimming were inferred from the DNA itself. The profile covers nearly 90,000 clones, with approximately 79% appearing a single time and about an eighth taken by the ten largest.

The sequence was collected from a woman aged 80 or over with acute or convalescent COVID-19. The chain joins TRBV5-4 to TRBJ1-1; D is ambiguous. The sequencing sample was made of peripheral blood. The CDR3 loop is CASSSYRNTEAFF. In DNA form, the CDR3 reads TGTGCCAGCAGCTCCTACAGGAACACTGAAGCTTTCTTT. The full variable domain, its missing parts supplied by reference TRBV5-4 and TRBJ1-1, is ETGVTQSPTHLIKTRGQQVTLRCSSQSGHNTVSWYQQALGQGPQFIFQYYREEENGRGNFPPRFSGLQFPNYSSELNVNALELDDSALYLCASSSYRNTEAFFGQGTRLTVV.